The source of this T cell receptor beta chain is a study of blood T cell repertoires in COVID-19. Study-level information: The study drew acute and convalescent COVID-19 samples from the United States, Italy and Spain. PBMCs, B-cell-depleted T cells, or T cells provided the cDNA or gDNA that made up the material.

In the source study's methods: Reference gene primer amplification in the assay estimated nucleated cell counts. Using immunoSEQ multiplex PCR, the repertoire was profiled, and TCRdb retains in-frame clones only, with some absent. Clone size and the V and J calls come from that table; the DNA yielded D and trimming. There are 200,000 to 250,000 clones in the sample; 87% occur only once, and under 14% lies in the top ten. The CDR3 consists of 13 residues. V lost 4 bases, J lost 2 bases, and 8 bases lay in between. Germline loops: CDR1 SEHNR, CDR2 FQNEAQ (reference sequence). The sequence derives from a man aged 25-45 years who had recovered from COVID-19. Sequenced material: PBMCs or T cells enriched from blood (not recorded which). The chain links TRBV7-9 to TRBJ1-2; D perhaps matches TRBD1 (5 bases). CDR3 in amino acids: CASSYGGNYGYTF. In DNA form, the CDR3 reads TGTGCCAGCAGCTACGGGGGGAACTATGGCTACACCTTC.